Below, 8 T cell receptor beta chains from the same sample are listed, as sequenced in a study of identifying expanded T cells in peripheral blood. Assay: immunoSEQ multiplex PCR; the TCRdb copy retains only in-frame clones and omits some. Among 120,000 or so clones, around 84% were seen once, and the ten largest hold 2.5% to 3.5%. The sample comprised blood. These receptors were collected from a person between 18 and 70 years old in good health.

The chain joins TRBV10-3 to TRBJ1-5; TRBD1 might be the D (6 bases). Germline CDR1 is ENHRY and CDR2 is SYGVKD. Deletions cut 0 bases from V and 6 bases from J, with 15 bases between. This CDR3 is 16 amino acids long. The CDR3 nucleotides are TGTGCCATCAGTGAGTCGAATCCGGGGGCAGTTCAGCCCCAGCATTTT. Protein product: CAISESNPGAVQPQHF.

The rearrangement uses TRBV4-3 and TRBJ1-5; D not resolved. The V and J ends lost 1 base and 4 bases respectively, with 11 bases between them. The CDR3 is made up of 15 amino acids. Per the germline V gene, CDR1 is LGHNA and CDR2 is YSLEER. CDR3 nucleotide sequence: TGCGCCAGCAGCCAAGCGGAGGGTCAAAATCAGCCCCAGCATTTT. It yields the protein CASSQAEGQNQPQHF.

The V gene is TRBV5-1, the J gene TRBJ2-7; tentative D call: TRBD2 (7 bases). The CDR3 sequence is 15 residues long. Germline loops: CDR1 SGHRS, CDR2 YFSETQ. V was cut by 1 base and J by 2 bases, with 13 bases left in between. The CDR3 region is CASSLNRGGAYEQYF. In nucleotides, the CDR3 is TGCGCCAGCAGCTTGAATCGCGGGGGCGCCTACGAGCAGTACTTC.

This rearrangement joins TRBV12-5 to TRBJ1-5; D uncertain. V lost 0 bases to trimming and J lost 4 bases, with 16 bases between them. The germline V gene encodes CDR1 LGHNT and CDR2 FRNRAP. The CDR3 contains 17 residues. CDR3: CASGLVDVIKTNQPQHF. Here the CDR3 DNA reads TGTGCTAGTGGTTTGGTAGATGTCATAAAGACGAATCAGCCCCAGCATTTT.

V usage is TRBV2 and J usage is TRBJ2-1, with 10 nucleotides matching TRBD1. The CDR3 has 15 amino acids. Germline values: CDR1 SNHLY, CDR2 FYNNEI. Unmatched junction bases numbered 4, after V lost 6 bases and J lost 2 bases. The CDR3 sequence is CASRKGQGTYNEQFF. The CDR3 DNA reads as TGTGCCAGCAGAAAGGGACAGGGGACCTACAATGAGCAGTTCTTC.

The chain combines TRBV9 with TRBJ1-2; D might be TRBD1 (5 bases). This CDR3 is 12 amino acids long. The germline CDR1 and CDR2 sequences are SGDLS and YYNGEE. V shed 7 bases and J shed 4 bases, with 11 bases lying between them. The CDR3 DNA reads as TGTGCCAGCTTCGGGGACGGCTATGGCTACACCTTC. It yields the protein CASFGDGYGYTF.

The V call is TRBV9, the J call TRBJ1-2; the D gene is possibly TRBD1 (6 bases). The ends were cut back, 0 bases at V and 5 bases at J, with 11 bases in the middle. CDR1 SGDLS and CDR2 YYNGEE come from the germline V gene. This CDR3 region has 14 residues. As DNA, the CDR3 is TGTGCCAGCAGCGTAGGCGGACAGCTTTATGGCTACACCTTC. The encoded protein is CASSVGGQLYGYTF.

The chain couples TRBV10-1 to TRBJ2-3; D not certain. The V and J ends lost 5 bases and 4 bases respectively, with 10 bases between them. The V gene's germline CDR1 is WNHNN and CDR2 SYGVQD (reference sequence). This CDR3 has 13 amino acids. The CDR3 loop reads CASSFAGADTQYF. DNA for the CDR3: TGCGCCAGCAGTTTCGCTGGGGCAGATACGCAGTATTTT.